This record looks at one TCR beta chain sequence and its context. TCRdb reprocessed the PCR reads with MiXCR, giving one entry per CDR3 protein. The sample lists more than 550,000 distinct CDR3 sequences, 25% seen once, with around 0.78% in the top ten. The J segment lost 7 bases and the V segment lost 6 bases, leaving 9 bases of the junction unmatched. CDR3 length equals 15 residues. These data originate in a study of molecular identifiers for immune sequencing clone quantification. CD8+CD4-CCR7+CD45RA+ sorting gave the naive CD8 T cells. Sequenced input: naive CD8+ T cells from blood, with Jurkat cell RNA spiked in. Subset noted: FACS-sorted CD8+CD4-CCR7+CD45RA+ naive T cells. The genes are TRBV12-3 or TRBV12-4 and TRBJ2-6; 7 nucleotides agree with TRBD2. This clonotype was obtained from a human donor in good health. Some libraries in this study had Jurkat cell RNA spiked in. CDR3 sequence: CASSMGGLFANVLTF. The CDR3 nucleotides read TGTGCCAGCAGCATGGGGGGGTTATTTGCCAACGTCCTGACTTTC.